This T cell receptor (beta chain) stems from a study of T cells in Graves' hyperthyroidism and ophthalmopathy. TCR beta CDR3 regions were amplified from RNA. When the TCR CDR3 underwent first-round RT-PCR, the HTBI primer set was used. TCRdb analysed the multiplex PCR reads with MiXCR anew, one entry per CDR3 protein. This table holds more than 500,000 distinct CDR3 sequences, under 15% found once. Findings and limits, study-wide: Separating ophthalmopathy from stable hyperthyroidism was achieved by a 13 V-J model.

This clonotype came up many times. Antigen: not known. Per the germline V gene, CDR1 is MNHEY and CDR2 is SVGEGT. V lost 5 bases and J 0 bases, leaving 13 bases between the germline ends. The CDR3 sequence is 15 residues long. J is TRBJ1-1 and V is TRBV6-2 or TRBV6-3, with D hard to call. The TCR originated in a middle-aged woman with Graves' ophthalmopathy. The sequenced sample was blood. The CDR3 loop reads CASSALLRMNTEAFF. As DNA, the CDR3 is TGTGCCAGCAGTGCCCTACTGAGGATGAACACTGAAGCTTTCTTT.